This TCR beta chain is from a study of blood T cell repertoires in COVID-19 (dated by TCRdb to about 2020). Looking at the study overall: Samples covering the acute and convalescent phases of COVID-19 were provided by collaborators in the United States, Italy and Spain. The material from the prospective study consisted of cDNA or gDNA derived from T cells, B-cell-depleted T cells, or PBMCs. Subjects who had been exposed to COVID-19, were actively infected with it, or had recovered from it provided the deeply sampled blood TCRbeta repertoires that made up the dataset. The repertoires were made available in a free public database intended to serve as a resource for research on the immune response to SARS-CoV-2. Samples were obtained from the ongoing ImmuneRACE study (first 160 participants) and from over 1,000 subjects provided by 6 global collaborators. Nearly every sample came with metadata listing a de-identified subject ID, COVID-19 status, age in years and sex. HLA class I and class II types, where available, came from metadata supplied by the sample provider rather than from assay-based typing. Study-wide conclusions, independent of this receptor: Clinical and demographic metadata were provided uncurated, with the amount varying by source and participant.

TCRbeta CDR3 regions were amplified from genomic DNA by means of the immunoSEQ Assay, a bias-controlled multiplex PCR. In the original analysis: The number of nucleated cells in each sample was estimated by amplification of reference gene primers within the assay. To quantify the absolute abundance of each unique TCRbeta CDR3 rearrangement, sequence reads were collapsed and filtered. For each sample, productive Simpson clonality was calculated as the square root of Simpson's diversity index across productive rearrangements. TCRdb holds this immuneACCESS table with in-frame rearrangements only. Some clones are missing; in checked studies, unresolved V genes explain under half, and the rest has no known cause. V, J and clone size were drawn from that table, and D and trimming were deduced from the DNA. The table for this sample lists 200,000 to 250,000 clones; around four fifths of them were counted only once. Jointly, the top ten make up approximately 4.8% of the sample.

Whole blood was collected in K2EDTA tubes by collaborating institutions according to the institutions' own protocols. For TCRbeta analysis, collaborators shipped samples as frozen whole blood, isolated PBMCs, or DNA extracted from either of those sample types. In the case of this clone: It lacks a known antigen. It has no much larger one-base neighbor in the sample; base qualities were not kept.

CDR1 is given as KGHSH and CDR2 as LQKENI, both from the germline V gene. Trimming accounts for 3 bases at V and 0 bases at J, while the number of junction bases matched to no gene is 7. From cysteine to phenylalanine, the CDR3 is 18 amino acids long. Only the CDR3 DNA is retained, 54 bases long and in frame from the first base. The V gene is TRBV18 and the J gene is TRBJ2-6, with 8 bases in between that match TRBD1. Sequenced sample: peripheral blood. The source is a woman aged 70-85 years with acute or convalescent COVID-19. The CDR3 in this case is CASSPPGQEISGANVLTF. In nucleotides, the sequence is TGTGCCAGCTCACCCCCGGGACAGGAGATCTCTGGGGCCAACGTCCTGACTTTC.